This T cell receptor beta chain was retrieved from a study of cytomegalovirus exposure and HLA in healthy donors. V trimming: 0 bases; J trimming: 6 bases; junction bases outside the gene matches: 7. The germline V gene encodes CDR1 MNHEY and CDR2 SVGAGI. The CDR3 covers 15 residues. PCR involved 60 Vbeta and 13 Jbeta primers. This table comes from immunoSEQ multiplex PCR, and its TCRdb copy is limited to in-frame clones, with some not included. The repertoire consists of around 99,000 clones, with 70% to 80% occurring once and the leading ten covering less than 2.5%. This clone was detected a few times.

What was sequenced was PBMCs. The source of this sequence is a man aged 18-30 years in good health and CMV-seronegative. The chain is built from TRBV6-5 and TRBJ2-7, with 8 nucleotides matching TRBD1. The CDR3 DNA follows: TGTGCCAGCAGTTACTCGGGCAGGGGGCGCCTCGAGCAGTACTTC. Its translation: CASSYSGRGRLEQYF.